This is a list of T cell receptor beta chains from one sample in a study of T cells in Graves' hyperthyroidism and ophthalmopathy. Via MiXCR, TCRdb re-called the multiplex PCR reads, giving one row per CDR3 protein. This sample has over 250,000 distinct CDR3 sequences, with roughly 15% found just once. Sequenced sample: blood. The receptor source for this set is a woman aged 40-49 years with Graves' ophthalmopathy. The CDR3 runs from the conserved cysteine through the conserved F or W. D genes are given only for firm matches. Where a row states a size, it is once, few, many or the class of an expanded clone; other rows omit it.

V gene	D gene	clone size	J gene	CDR3 DNA	CDR3 protein
TRBV3-1	TRBD1	many	TRBJ2-7	TGTGCCAGCAGCCAGGCAGGGGGCGAGCAGTACTTC	CASSQAGGEQYF
TRBV4-1	.	few	TRBJ1-6	TGCGCCAGCAGCCAAGTGGAACGGGGGAATTCACCCCTCCACTTT	CASSQVERGNSPLHF
TRBV29-1	.	many	TRBJ2-3	TGCAGCGTTGCCCCGGGACCAGATACGCAGTATTTT	CSVAPGPDTQYF
TRBV5-1	.	.	TRBJ2-6	TGCGCCACTGGGCAGGGAGCGGGGGCCAACGTCCTGACTTTC	CATGQGAGANVLTF
TRBV24-1	TRBD1	.	TRBJ2-7	TGTGCCACCCGTGTTGGGGTACAACAGGGGTCCCTGAACTACGAGCAGTACTTC	CATRVGVQQGSLNYEQYF
TRBV12-3/TRBV12-4	TRBD1	few	TRBJ1-2	TGTGCCAGCAGGAGTGCGTGGGGACAGGCGCCTGACTATGGCTACACCTTC	CASRSAWGQAPDYGYTF
TRBV5-1	.	many	TRBJ2-2	TGCGCCAGCAGCATGGACGGGCTGAACACCGGGGAGCTGTTTTTT	CASSMDGLNTGELFF
TRBV5-1	.	.	TRBJ1-4	TGCGCCAGCAGCTCCTCACTTGATGAAAAACTGTTTTTT	CASSSSLDEKLFF
TRBV2	.	many	TRBJ2-1	TGTGCCAGCAGCAACGAGGGCCGGAGCTACAATGAGCAGTTCTTC	CASSNEGRSYNEQFF
TRBV12-3/TRBV12-4	.	many	TRBJ1-1	TGTGCCAGCAGTTTGGGGGCACACCTGAACACTGAAGCTTTCTTT	CASSLGAHLNTEAFF